This T cell receptor (beta chain) was sequenced in a study of T cells in Graves' hyperthyroidism and ophthalmopathy. Researchers amplified the TCR beta CDR3 regions from RNA transcripts. The HTBI primer set was used in a first-round RT-PCR of the TCR CDR3. TCRdb re-called the multiplex PCR reads with MiXCR, one entry per CDR3 protein. Among about 760,000 distinct CDR3 sequences listed, roughly a third were seen once. This clonotype was seen ten or more times. Deletions cut 5 bases from V and 11 bases from J, with 18 bases between. Germline CDR1 is SEHNR and CDR2 is FQNEAQ (reference sequence). The CDR3 totals 14 residues.

The clonotype comes from a woman in her 40s with Graves' hyperthyroidism. Sequencing was carried out using blood. The chain couples TRBV7-9 to TRBJ1-4; D possibly corresponds to TRBD1 (5 bases). Written as DNA, the CDR3 is TGTGCCAGCAGCACAGCGGGGATTCGGGGGAAACTGTTTTTT. As protein: CASSTAGIRGKLFF.